This T cell receptor beta chain was sequenced during a study of early T cells in non-severe SARS-CoV-2 infection. For the study at large: Sequencing was performed on bulk RNA from unsorted whole blood, leaving chains unpaired.

The CDR3 consists of 13 residues. The germline CDR1 and CDR2 sequences are SEHNR and FQNEAQ (reference sequence). V lost 5 bases and J lost 9, with 11 bases in between. In the library, individual cDNA molecules carried attached unique molecular identifiers. TCRdb passed the 5' RACE reads through MiXCR, listing each CDR3 protein once. This sample carries tens of thousands of distinct CDR3 sequences, approximately 12% of them seen once, and the ten largest clones take roughly 4.3%. The TCR comes from an adult who was a healthcare worker with PCR-confirmed SARS-CoV-2 infection or an uninfected control (not recorded which). The chain has TRBV7-9 and TRBJ1-6, with unresolved D. Sequencing was carried out using whole blood. CDR3 sequence (DNA): TGTGCCAGCAGCCCCCCATCAGGTTCACCCCTCCACTTT. As protein: CASSPPSGSPLHF.